The 32 T cell receptor beta chains below were found in one sample sequenced in a study of blood T cell repertoires in COVID-19. The assay was immunoSEQ multiplex PCR, and TCRdb's table has in-frame clones only and misses some. The table has a few hundred thousand clones, approximately 87% seen once. Sequencing was performed on peripheral blood. Receptors were obtained from a man between 60 and 75 years old who had recovered from COVID-19.

The chain employs TRBV5-4 and TRBJ2-6; unclear D gene. Trimming cost V 0 bases and J 2 bases, with 3 bases left between them. CDR3 size: 14 residues. CDR1 and CDR2 (germline): SGHNT, YYREEE (reference sequence). The chain's CDR3 is CASSLVTGANVLTF. As DNA, the CDR3 is TGTGCCAGCAGCTTGGTAACTGGGGCCAACGTCCTGACTTTC.

CDR3 sequence: CASRKQGANEKLFF. The CDR3 DNA is TGTGCCAGCAGAAAACAGGGGGCTAATGAAAAACTGTTTTTT. This chain joins TRBV27 and TRBJ1-4; 8 nucleotides agree with TRBD1. Germline loops: CDR1 MNHEY, CDR2 SMNVEV (reference sequence). The CDR3 extends over 14 amino acids. With 6 bases clipped from V and 3 bases from J, the junction kept 3 bases outside the gene matches.

The chain employs TRBV5-1 and TRBJ2-7; 7 bases are shared with TRBD1. After removal of 5 bases from V and 3 bases from J, the junction contained 8 bases not matched to a gene. The CDR3 contains 14 residues. Germline V gives CDR1 SGHRS, CDR2 YFSETQ. DNA for the CDR3: TGCGCCAGCAGGGTCGGACAGGTGAACTACGAGCAGTACTTC. It codes for CASRVGQVNYEQYF.

The V gene is TRBV5-4, the J gene TRBJ1-2; 7 nucleotides align to TRBD1. The CDR3 is made up of 14 amino acids. J was trimmed by 5 bases and V by 0 bases; bases with no gene match: 4. CDR1 is SGHNT and CDR2 is YYREEE in the germline V gene (reference sequence). This CDR3 is CASSLEGADYGYTF. CDR3 in DNA: TGTGCCAGCAGCTTGGAGGGGGCGGATTATGGCTACACCTTC.

V and J are TRBV18 and TRBJ1-5; D ambiguous. CDR1 and CDR2 (germline): KGHSH, LQKENI. Trimming took off 4 bases at V and 1 base at J, with 14 bases between the two ends. CDR3 length: 16 amino acids. This CDR3 is CASSRQDLRSNQPQHF. The DNA for the CDR3 is TGTGCCAGCTCACGGCAGGATCTTCGAAGCAATCAGCCCCAGCATTTT.

The chain carries TRBV3-1 (or the pseudogene TRBV3-2) and TRBJ1-4; TRBD1 matches 9 bases. Unmatched junction bases numbered 3, after V lost 2 bases and J lost 5 bases. Germline assignment: CDR1 LGHDT and CDR2 YNNKEL (reference sequence). This CDR3 has 15 residues. This chain's CDR3 is CASSQSGTGNEKLFF. CDR3 bases: TGTGCCAGCAGCCAATCCGGGACAGGGAATGAAAAACTGTTTTTT.

The genes are TRBV9 and TRBJ2-7; 7 bases map to TRBD2. Germline values: CDR1 SGDLS, CDR2 YYNGEE. This CDR3 is 15 amino acids long. The V and J ends lost 3 bases and 1 base, in that order; junction bases with no gene match: 7. CDR3 nucleotide sequence: TGTGCCAGCAGCGACCCTAGCGGTGAATCCTACGAGCAGTACTTC. It is translated as CASSDPSGESYEQYF.

The chain uses TRBV19 and TRBJ2-7, with 10 bases lining up with TRBD1. The junction had 6 bases not matched to a gene; V was cut back by 8 bases and J by 2 bases. The germline gives CDR1 LNHDA, CDR2 SQIVND (reference sequence). This CDR3 spans 14 amino acids. The CDR3 DNA reads TGTGCCAGTCGACAGGGGGCGCAAGCCTACGAGCAGTACTTC. This sequence encodes CASRQGAQAYEQYF. Variable domain in full (rest from reference TRBV19 and TRBJ2-7): DGGITQSPKYLFRKEGQNVTLSCEQNLNHDAMYWYRQDPGQGLRLIYYSQIVNDFQKGDIAEGYSVSREKKESFPLTVTSAQKNPTAFYLCASRQGAQAYEQYFGPGTRLTVT.

The chain carries TRBV9 and TRBJ2-5; 13 positions agree with TRBD2. Germline V CDR1 and CDR2: SGDLS, YYNGEE. V gave up 0 bases and J gave up 5 bases; unmatched junction bases: 10. The CDR3 consists of 18 residues. The CDR3 region is CASSVATSGGALGETQYF. In DNA, the CDR3 is TGTGCCAGCAGCGTAGCTACTAGCGGGGGGGCCTTAGGTGAGACCCAGTACTTC.

V is TRBV4-3 and J is TRBJ2-1; 11 nucleotides agree with TRBD2. The germline V gene encodes CDR1 LGHNA and CDR2 YSLEER. This CDR3 region has 15 residues. V lost 3 bases to trimming and J lost 5 bases; unmatched junction nucleotides: 3. As DNA, the CDR3 is TGCGCCAGCAGCCAGGGACTAGCGGCTGACAATGAGCAGTTCTTC. It yields the protein CASSQGLAADNEQFF.

This chain connects TRBV6-6 to TRBJ1-4; 9 positions agree with TRBD1. Germline V CDR1 and CDR2: MNHNY, SVGAGI (reference sequence). With 7 bases clipped from V and 11 bases from J, the junction kept 8 bases outside the gene matches. The CDR3 is 13 amino acids. The CDR3 here is CASNLQGAPKLFF. CDR3 nucleotide sequence: TGTGCCAGCAACTTACAGGGGGCGCCGAAACTGTTTTTT.

The CDR3 loop is CASSWDSNSPLHF. The DNA of the CDR3 is TGTGCCAGCAGCTGGGACAGTAATTCACCCCTCCACTTT. The chain links TRBV5-5 to TRBJ1-6; 7 nucleotides line up with TRBD1. The germline CDR1 and CDR2 sequences are SGHKS and YYEKEE (reference sequence). The trim removed 3 bases at V and 6 bases at J, leaving 0 bases unmatched. This CDR3 has 13 amino acids.

The V call is TRBV7-9, the J call TRBJ1-1; no firm D call. The germline V and J ends were trimmed by 5 bases and 0 bases, with 19 bases remaining between them. Germline V gene lookup returns CDR1 SEHNR and CDR2 FQNEAQ (reference sequence). The CDR3 covers 17 residues. CDR3 sequence reads: CASSQSSGVQLNTEAFF. The CDR3 DNA follows: TGTGCCAGCAGCCAAAGTTCCGGGGTCCAACTGAACACTGAAGCTTTCTTT.

The V and J genes are TRBV5-6 and TRBJ1-1; TRBD1 might be the D (5 bases). CDR1 and CDR2 from the germline V gene are SGHDT and YYEEEE. The CDR3 has 15 amino acids. Between the trimmed V and J ends, which lost 1 base and 0 bases, there was a span of 10 bases. CDR3 in amino acids: CASSLRGRMNTEAFF. CDR3 DNA: TGTGCCAGCAGCTTGAGGGGCAGAATGAACACTGAAGCTTTCTTT.

The J gene is TRBJ2-3, the V gene TRBV9, with 8 bases matching TRBD2. The CDR3 has 16 residues. The V gene end was trimmed by 0 bases and the J gene end by 1 base; junction bases not matched to a gene: 4. The germline V gene encodes CDR1 SGDLS and CDR2 YYNGEE. The CDR3 DNA sequence: TGTGCCAGCAGCGTAGAAGGGCGGGGGGGCACAGATACGCAGTATTTT. This encodes CASSVEGRGGTDTQYF.

The chain carries TRBV3-1 (or the pseudogene TRBV3-2) and TRBJ1-4; 7 nucleotides agree with TRBD1. CDR1 and CDR2 from the germline V gene are LGHDT and YNNKEL (reference sequence). The junction had 7 bases not matched to a gene; V was cut back by 3 bases and J by 12 bases. This CDR3 contains 13 residues. DNA of the CDR3: TGTGCCAGCAGCCACGAGGGGGCGATGGAACTGTTTTTT. Translating gives CASSHEGAMELFF.

V is TRBV6-5 and J is TRBJ2-5; D remains unclear. The CDR3 is 14 amino acids. Trimming left V 6 bases short and J 2 bases short, with 13 bases between. Germline loops: CDR1 MNHEY, CDR2 SVGAGI. CDR3 sequence reads: CASRGYTPQETQYF. The DNA for the CDR3 is TGTGCCAGCAGGGGCTACACGCCACAAGAGACCCAGTACTTC.

This chain connects TRBV28 to TRBJ2-7, with D perhaps TRBD2 (6 bases). Germline assignment: CDR1 MDHEN and CDR2 SYDVKM. The CDR3 covers 16 residues. V lost 3 bases and J 6 bases, leaving 21 bases between the germline ends. The CDR3 DNA is TGTGCCAGCAGTTTCGCTAGCGTCCCCACGGGAAGCGAGCAGTACTTC. Its translation is CASSFASVPTGSEQYF.

The chain joins TRBV27 to TRBJ2-5, with a possible D match to TRBD2 (6 bases). The germline gives CDR1 MNHEY, CDR2 SMNVEV (reference sequence). Trimming pared 2 bases from V and 8 bases from J, leaving 12 bases between. The CDR3 totals 13 residues. As DNA, the CDR3 is TGTGCCAGCAGTTTAAGAAGGCGGGAAACCCAGTACTTC. It translates to CASSLRRRETQYF.

This chain links TRBV19 with TRBJ2-1, with 9 nucleotides matching TRBD1. The V gene end was trimmed by 8 bases and the J gene end by 7 bases; junction bases not matched to a gene: 9. The CDR3 is made up of 14 amino acids. The germline gives CDR1 LNHDA, CDR2 SQIVND (reference sequence). CDR3 sequence reads: CASCGDRALNEQFF. The CDR3 DNA reads TGTGCCAGTTGCGGGGACAGGGCTTTAAATGAGCAGTTCTTC.

The chain uses TRBV28 and TRBJ1-2; possible D gene TRBD1, 5 bases. The CDR3 covers 15 residues. Germline loops: CDR1 MDHEN, CDR2 SYDVKM. Trimming left V 6 bases short and J 3 bases short, with 17 bases between. CDR3 sequence: CASSSGGPWDYGYTF. The CDR3 nucleotides read TGTGCCAGCAGCAGCGGGGGACCCTGGGACTATGGCTACACCTTC.

CDR3 bases: TGTGCCAGCAGCCCAAGGCGGGGGTTGAATAATTCACCCCTCCACTTT. It is translated as CASSPRRGLNNSPLHF. This chain connects TRBV7-8 to TRBJ1-6; D is perhaps TRBD1 (5 bases). V was pared by 5 bases and J by 5 bases, with 16 bases between. CDR1 and CDR2 (germline): SGHVS, FQNEAQ. This CDR3 has 16 residues.

The chain employs TRBV18 and TRBJ2-7; 7 positions agree with TRBD2. The CDR3 sequence is 13 residues long. CDR1 and CDR2 (germline): KGHSH, LQKENI. V dropped 3 bases and J dropped 6; count of bases not matched to a gene: 5. CDR3 DNA: TGTGCCAGCTCACCCCGGGACTACGGCGAGCAGTACTTC. Translating gives CASSPRDYGEQYF.

The CDR3 nucleotides read TGTGCCAGCAGCTTGAGGGGGACAGTAAGCACTGAAGCTTTCTTT. Its protein is CASSLRGTVSTEAFF. V gene TRBV5-5 combines with J gene TRBJ1-1, with 7 bases fitting TRBD1. After removal of 1 base from V and 4 bases from J, the junction contained 7 bases not matched to a gene. Germline CDR1 and CDR2: SGHKS and YYEKEE (reference sequence). The CDR3 length is 15 residues. The entire variable domain, with the rest obtained from reference TRBV5-5 and TRBJ1-1, is as follows: DAGVTQSPTHLIKTRGQQVTLRCSPISGHKSVSWYQQVLGQGPQFIFQYYEKEERGRGNFPDRFSARQFPNYSSELNVNALLLGDSALYLCASSLRGTVSTEAFFGQGTRLTVV.

This rearrangement joins TRBV18 to TRBJ2-5, with a weak D call TRBD2 (6 bases). The germline V gene encodes CDR1 KGHSH and CDR2 LQKENI. The CDR3 is 13 residues long. V lost 2 bases and J lost 7, with 11 bases in between. CDR3 bases: TGTGCCAGCTCACCAAAGGCGGAGGGGACCCAGTACTTC. Translation: CASSPKAEGTQYF.

The chain employs TRBV9 and TRBJ1-4; no firm D call. This CDR3 contains 16 residues. Between the trimmed V and J ends, which lost 6 bases and 0 bases, there was a span of 15 bases. The V gene's germline CDR1 is SGDLS and CDR2 YYNGEE. The DNA for the CDR3 is TGTGCCAGCACGAACTTAGAGATTGCAACTAATGAAAAACTGTTTTTT. The encoded protein is CASTNLEIATNEKLFF.

The chain recombines TRBV27 with TRBJ2-6, with D possibly being TRBD2 (5 bases). Germline-derived CDR1 and CDR2 are MNHEY and SMNVEV (reference sequence). This CDR3 is built from 18 residues. Trimming removed 8 bases at V and 1 base at J, with 21 bases between. The CDR3 nucleotides are TGTGCCAGCCTTAACCAAGGGAGCCCTCGTTCTGGGGCCAACGTCCTGACTTTC. Translation gives CASLNQGSPRSGANVLTF.

This clone has a handful of counts. The chain combines TRBV9 with TRBJ1-6; D is uncertain. The CDR3 is 13 residues long. The germline V gene encodes CDR1 SGDLS and CDR2 YYNGEE. With 4 bases removed from V and 9 bases from J, the gap between germline ends came to 11 bases. This CDR3 reads CASSQISGSPLHF. The DNA of the CDR3 is TGTGCCAGCAGCCAAATAAGCGGTTCACCCCTCCACTTT.

The genes are TRBV2 and TRBJ2-5; D remains unclear. Trimming stripped 8 bases from V and 4 bases from J, with 11 bases between. This CDR3 region has 12 residues. CDR1 and CDR2 (germline): SNHLY, FYNNEI. Written as DNA, the CDR3 is TGTGCCAGCGGGCAGCCCCGAGAGACCCAGTACTTC. It codes for CASGQPRETQYF.

This clone was found once. This chain joins TRBV19 and TRBJ1-1; 8 bases match TRBD1. V gave up 9 bases and J gave up 5 bases; unmatched junction bases: 11. This CDR3 comprises 14 residues. Per the germline V gene, CDR1 is LNHDA and CDR2 is SQIVND (reference sequence). This CDR3 is CASRTGIIRTEAFF. In DNA, the CDR3 is TGTGCCAGCAGGACAGGGATAATAAGGACTGAAGCTTTCTTT.

The chain's CDR3 is CASSFRSYGYTF. The CDR3 DNA reads as TGTGCCAGCAGTTTCAGATCCTATGGCTACACCTTC. V and J are TRBV28 and TRBJ1-2, with no clear D. The CDR3 loop spans 12 amino acids. The V gene's germline CDR1 is MDHEN and CDR2 SYDVKM. Trimming took off 3 bases at V and 4 bases at J, with 6 bases between the two ends.

The chain couples TRBV7-9 to TRBJ1-1; no clear D gene. CDR1 SEHNR and CDR2 FQNEAQ come from the germline V gene (reference sequence). This CDR3 contains 11 residues. V dropped 6 bases and J dropped 5 bases, with 7 bases sitting between them. The CDR3 loop reads CASSVKTEAFF. The CDR3 DNA follows: TGTGCCAGCAGTGTAAAAACTGAAGCTTTCTTT.